This T cell receptor (beta chain) stems from a study of cytomegalovirus exposure and HLA in healthy donors. Points from the study as a whole: An analysis that was carried out later associated about 17,000 TCR beta sequences with HLA alleles at 0.05 false discovery rate.

13 Jbeta primers and 60 Vbeta primers were used for the PCR. Sequencing was performed with immunoSEQ multiplex PCR; in TCRdb, only in-frame clones are kept and a portion is missing. The sample yields around 39,000 clones, roughly 60% seen once. The CDR3 covers 16 residues. Germline-derived CDR1 and CDR2 are MNHNY and SVGAGI (reference sequence). V lost 4 bases to trimming and J lost 5 bases; unmatched junction nucleotides: 8. Concerning this clone: Its antigen is unknown.

Sequencing was carried out using PBMCs. The chain is built from TRBV6-6 and TRBJ1-4; 9 nucleotides align to TRBD1. This sequence originates from a human donor in good health. The CDR3 bases are TGTGCCAGCAGTTTCTCAATGGGACAGGGCAATGAAAAACTGTTTTTT. Translation: CASSFSMGQGNEKLFF.